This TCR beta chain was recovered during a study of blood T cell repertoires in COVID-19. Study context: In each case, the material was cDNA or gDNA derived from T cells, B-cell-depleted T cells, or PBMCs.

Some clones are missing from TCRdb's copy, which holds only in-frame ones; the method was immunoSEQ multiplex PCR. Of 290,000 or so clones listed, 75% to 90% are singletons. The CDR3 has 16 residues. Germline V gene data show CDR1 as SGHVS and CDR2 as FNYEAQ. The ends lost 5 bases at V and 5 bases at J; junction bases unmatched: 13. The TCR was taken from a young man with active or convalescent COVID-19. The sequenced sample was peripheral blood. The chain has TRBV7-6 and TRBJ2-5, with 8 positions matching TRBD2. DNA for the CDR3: TGTGCCAGCAGCCCGGGGAGCGGGAGAAGGATGGAGACCCAGTACTTC. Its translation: CASSPGSGRRMETQYF.